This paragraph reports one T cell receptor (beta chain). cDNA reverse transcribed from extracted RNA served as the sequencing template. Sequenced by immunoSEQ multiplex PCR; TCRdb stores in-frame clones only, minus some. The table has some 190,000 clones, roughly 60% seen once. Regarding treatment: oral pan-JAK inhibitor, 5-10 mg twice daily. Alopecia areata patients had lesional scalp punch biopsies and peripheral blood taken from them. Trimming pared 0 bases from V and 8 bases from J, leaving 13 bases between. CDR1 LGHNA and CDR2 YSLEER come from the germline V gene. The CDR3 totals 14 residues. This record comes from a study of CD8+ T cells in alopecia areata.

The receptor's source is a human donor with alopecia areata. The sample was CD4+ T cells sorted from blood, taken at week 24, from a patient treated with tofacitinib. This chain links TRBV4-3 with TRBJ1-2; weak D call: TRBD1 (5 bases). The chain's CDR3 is CASSQDEGLGGYTF. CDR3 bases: TGCGCCAGCAGCCAAGACGAGGGGTTGGGCGGCTACACCTTC.